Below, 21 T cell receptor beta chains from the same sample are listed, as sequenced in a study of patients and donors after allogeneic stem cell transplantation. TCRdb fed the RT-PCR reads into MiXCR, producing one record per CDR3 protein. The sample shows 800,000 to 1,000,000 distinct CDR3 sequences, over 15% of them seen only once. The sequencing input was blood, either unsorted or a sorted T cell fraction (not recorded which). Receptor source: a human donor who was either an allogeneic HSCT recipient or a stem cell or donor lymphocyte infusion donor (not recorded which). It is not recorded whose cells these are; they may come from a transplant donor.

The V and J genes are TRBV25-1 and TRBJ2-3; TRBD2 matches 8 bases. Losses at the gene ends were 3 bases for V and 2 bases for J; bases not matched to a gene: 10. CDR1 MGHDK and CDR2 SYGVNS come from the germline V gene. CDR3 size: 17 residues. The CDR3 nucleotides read TGTGCCAGCAGTGATATAGGTAGCGGGGCCCTCACAGATACGCAGTATTTT. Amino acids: CASSDIGSGALTDTQYF.

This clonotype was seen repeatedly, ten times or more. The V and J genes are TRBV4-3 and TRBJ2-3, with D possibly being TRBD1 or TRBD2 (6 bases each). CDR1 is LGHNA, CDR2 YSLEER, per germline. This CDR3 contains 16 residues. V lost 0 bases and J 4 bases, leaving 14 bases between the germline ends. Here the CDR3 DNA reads TGCGCCAGCAGCCAAGATTCAAGGGGGGCCTCAGATACGCAGTATTTT. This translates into CASSQDSRGASDTQYF.

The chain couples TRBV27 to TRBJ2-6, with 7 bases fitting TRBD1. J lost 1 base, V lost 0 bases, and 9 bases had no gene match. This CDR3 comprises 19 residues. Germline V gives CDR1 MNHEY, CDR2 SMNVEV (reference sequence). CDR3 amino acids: CASSLSFRQGPSGANVLTF. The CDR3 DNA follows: TGTGCCAGCAGTTTATCTTTCCGACAGGGCCCTTCTGGGGCCAACGTCCTGACTTTC.

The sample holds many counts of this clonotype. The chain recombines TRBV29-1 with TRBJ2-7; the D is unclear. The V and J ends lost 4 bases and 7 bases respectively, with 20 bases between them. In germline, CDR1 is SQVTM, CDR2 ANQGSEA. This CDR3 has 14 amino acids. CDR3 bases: TGCAGCGTTGGGCTCCAGACTGCATCCGGGGAGCAGTACTTC. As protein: CSVGLQTASGEQYF.

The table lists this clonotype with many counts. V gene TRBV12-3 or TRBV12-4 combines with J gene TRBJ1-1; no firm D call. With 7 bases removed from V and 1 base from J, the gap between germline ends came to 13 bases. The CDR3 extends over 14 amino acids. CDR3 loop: CASKGSRPNTEAFF. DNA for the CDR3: TGTGCCAGCAAGGGCAGTCGTCCGAACACTGAAGCTTTCTTT.

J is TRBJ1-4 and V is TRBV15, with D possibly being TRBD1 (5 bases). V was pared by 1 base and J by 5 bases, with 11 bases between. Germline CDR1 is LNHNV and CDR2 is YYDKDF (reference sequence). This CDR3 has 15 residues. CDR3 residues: CATSRVGRANEKLFF. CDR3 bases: TGTGCCACCAGCAGAGTTGGCAGGGCGAATGAAAAACTGTTTTTT.

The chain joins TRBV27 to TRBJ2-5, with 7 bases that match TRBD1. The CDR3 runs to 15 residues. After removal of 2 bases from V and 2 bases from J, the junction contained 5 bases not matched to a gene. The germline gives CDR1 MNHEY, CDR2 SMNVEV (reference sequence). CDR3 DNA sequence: TGTGCCAGCAGTTTAGACGGGACAGAACAAGAGACCCAGTACTTC. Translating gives CASSLDGTEQETQYF.

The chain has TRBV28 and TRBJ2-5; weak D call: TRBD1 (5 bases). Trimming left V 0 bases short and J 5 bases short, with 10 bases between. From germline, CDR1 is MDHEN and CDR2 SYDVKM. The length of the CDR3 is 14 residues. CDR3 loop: CASSLWSGIETQYF. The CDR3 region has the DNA TGTGCCAGCAGTTTATGGTCAGGGATTGAGACCCAGTACTTC. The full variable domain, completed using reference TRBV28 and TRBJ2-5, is DVKVTQSSRYLVKRTGEKVFLECVQDMDHENMFWYRQDPGLGLRLIYFSYDVKMKEKGDIPEGYSVSREKKERFSLILESASTNQTSMYLCASSLWSGIETQYFGPGTRLLVL.

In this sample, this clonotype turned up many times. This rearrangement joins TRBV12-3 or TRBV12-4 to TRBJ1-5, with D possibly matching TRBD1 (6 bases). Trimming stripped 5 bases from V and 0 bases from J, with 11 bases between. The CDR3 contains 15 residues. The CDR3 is CASSQQGFSNQPQHF. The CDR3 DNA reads TGTGCCAGCAGTCAACAGGGTTTTAGCAATCAGCCCCAGCATTTT.

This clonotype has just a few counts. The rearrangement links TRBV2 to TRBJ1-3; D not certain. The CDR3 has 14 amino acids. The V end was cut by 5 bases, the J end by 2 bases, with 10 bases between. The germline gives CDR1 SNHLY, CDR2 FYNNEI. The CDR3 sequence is CASSTGPAGNTIYF. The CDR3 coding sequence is TGTGCCAGCAGTACCGGTCCCGCTGGAAACACCATATATTTT.

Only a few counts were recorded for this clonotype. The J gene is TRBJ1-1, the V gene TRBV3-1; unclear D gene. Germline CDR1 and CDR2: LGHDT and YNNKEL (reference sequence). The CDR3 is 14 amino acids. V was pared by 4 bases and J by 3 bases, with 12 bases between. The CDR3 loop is CASSLSSGYTEAFF. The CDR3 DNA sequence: TGTGCCAGCAGCCTAAGTTCGGGATACACTGAAGCTTTCTTT.

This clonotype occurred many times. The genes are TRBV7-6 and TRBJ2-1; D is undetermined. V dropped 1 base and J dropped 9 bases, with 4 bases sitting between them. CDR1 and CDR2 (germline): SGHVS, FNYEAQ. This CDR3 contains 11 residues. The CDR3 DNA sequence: TGTGCCAGCAGCTTAGAGGGTGAGCAGTTCTTC. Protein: CASSLEGEQFF.

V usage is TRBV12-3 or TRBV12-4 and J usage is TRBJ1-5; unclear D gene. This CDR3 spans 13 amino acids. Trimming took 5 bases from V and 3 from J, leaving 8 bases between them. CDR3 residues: CASSPRINQPQHF. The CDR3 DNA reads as TGTGCCAGCAGTCCGCGGATCAATCAGCCCCAGCATTTT.

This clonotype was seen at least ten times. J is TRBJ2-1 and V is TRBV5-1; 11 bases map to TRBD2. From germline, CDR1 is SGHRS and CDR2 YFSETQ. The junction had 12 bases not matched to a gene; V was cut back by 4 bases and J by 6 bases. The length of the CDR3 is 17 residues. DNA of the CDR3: TGCGCCAGCAGCCCACGACTAGCGGGAACGGACACCAATGAGCAGTTCTTC. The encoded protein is CASSPRLAGTDTNEQFF.

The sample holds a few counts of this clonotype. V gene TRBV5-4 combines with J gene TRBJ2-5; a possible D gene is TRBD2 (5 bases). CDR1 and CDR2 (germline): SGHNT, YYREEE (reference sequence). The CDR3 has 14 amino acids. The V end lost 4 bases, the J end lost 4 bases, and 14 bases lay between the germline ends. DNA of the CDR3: TGTGCCAGCAGCCCCCGGGGAGTTGGAGAGACCCAGTACTTC. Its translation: CASSPRGVGETQYF.

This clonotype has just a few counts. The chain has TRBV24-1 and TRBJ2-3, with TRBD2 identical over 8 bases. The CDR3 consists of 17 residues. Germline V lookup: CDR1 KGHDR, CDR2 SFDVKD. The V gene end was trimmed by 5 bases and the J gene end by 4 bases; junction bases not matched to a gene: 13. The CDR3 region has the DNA TGTGCCACCAGTGGTGGTCTGGCGGGGGGAACGGCAGATACGCAGTATTTT. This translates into CATSGGLAGGTADTQYF.

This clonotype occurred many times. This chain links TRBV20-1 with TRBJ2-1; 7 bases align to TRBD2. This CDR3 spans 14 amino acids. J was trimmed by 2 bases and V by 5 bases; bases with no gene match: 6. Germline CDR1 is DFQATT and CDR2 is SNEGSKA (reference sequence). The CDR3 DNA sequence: TGCAGTGCTGGGTCTAGCGGCCCCTACAATGAGCAGTTCTTC. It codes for CSAGSSGPYNEQFF.

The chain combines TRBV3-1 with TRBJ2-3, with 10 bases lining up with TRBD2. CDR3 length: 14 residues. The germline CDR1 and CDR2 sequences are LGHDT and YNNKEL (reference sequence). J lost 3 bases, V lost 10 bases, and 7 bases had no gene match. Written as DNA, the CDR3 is TGTGCCACCCAGCGGGGGGGCCGTACAGATACGCAGTATTTT. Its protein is CATQRGGRTDTQYF.

Here the CDR3 DNA reads TGTGCCAGCAGCCAAGGAAGGGAAGTTCAAGAGACCCAGTACTTC. Its translation: CASSQGREVQETQYF. The genes are TRBV3-1 and TRBJ2-5; no clear D. CDR3 size: 15 residues. The V gene lost 1 base and the J gene lost 2 bases, with 11 bases spanning the gap. CDR1 is LGHDT, CDR2 YNNKEL, per germline (reference sequence).

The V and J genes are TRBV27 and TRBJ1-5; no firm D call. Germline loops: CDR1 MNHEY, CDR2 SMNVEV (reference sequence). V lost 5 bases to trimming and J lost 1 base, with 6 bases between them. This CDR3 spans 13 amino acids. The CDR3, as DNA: TGTGCCAGCAGTCCGGAAAGCAATCAGCCCCAGCATTTT. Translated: CASSPESNQPQHF.

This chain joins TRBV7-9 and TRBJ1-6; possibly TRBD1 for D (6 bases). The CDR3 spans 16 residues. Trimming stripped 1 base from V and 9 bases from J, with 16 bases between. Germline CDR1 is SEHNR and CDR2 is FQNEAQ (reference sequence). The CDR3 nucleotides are TGTGCCAGCAGCTTAGATCTGGGGACAATTGGTTCACCCCTCCACTTT. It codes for CASSLDLGTIGSPLHF.